This entry lists 21 T cell receptor beta chains sequenced from one sample in a study of breast tumors, draining lymph nodes, adjacent tissues. TCRdb reanalysed the multiplex PCR reads using MiXCR and keeps one entry per CDR3 protein. Here the sample spans about 230,000 distinct CDR3 sequences, about 32% being singletons. Breast cancer patients provided tissue from their axillary draining lymph nodes. Specimen: axillary lymph node tissue. The receptors were gathered from a female donor with breast cancer. Some clones in this sample may be carry-over from other donors' samples.

This chain uses TRBV30 with TRBJ1-4, with 8 bases fitting TRBD1. From germline, CDR1 is GTSNPN and CDR2 SVGIG (reference sequence). V was clipped by 2 bases and J by 7 bases; unmatched bases: 9. The CDR3 is 15 amino acids. CDR3 bases: TGTGCCTGGAGTCAAGGACAGGGTGACGGTGAAAAACTGTTTTTT. It translates to CAWSQGQGDGEKLFF.

The rearrangement uses TRBV5-6 and TRBJ2-5; TRBD2 matches at 8 bases. Germline V lookup: CDR1 SGHDT, CDR2 YYEEEE. V lost 4 bases to trimming and J lost 7 bases; unmatched junction nucleotides: 9. The length of the CDR3 is 14 residues. This CDR3 is CASSPPGGTTTQYF. Written as DNA, the CDR3 is TGTGCCAGCAGCCCACCGGGAGGGACGACGACCCAGTACTTC.

Comment on this clonotype: The junction departs from the called germline gene at one end, perhaps through a read error. The chain employs TRBV12-3 or TRBV12-4 and TRBJ2-1; 9 nucleotides align to TRBD2. CDR3 size: 15 residues. The CDR3 reads CASSPSGTSYNGQFF. CDR3 DNA: TGTGCCAGCAGTCCTAGCGGGACCTCCTACAATGGGCAGTTCTTC.

V and J are TRBV5-1 and TRBJ1-4; 12 positions match TRBD1. Germline trimming cut 3 bases from V and 7 bases from J; bases unmatched to any gene: 16. From germline, CDR1 is SGHRS and CDR2 YFSETQ. This CDR3 spans 19 amino acids. CDR3: CASSSGGTGGGTGTEKLFF. CDR3 DNA: TGCGCCAGCAGCTCCGGGGGGACAGGGGGCGGGACAGGTACTGAAAAACTGTTTTTT.

This clonotype appeared many times. The rearrangement joins TRBV20-1 to TRBJ2-7; 11 nucleotides line up with TRBD1. CDR3 length equals 13 residues. Trimming at V came to 4 bases and at J to 7 bases, leaving 6 bases not matched to a gene. The germline V gene has CDR1 DFQATT and CDR2 SNEGSKA (reference sequence). For the CDR3, the DNA is TGCAGTGCTAAATGGGACAGGGGGAAAGAGCAGTACTTC. This codes for CSAKWDRGKEQYF.

This clonotype was seen repeatedly, ten times or more. Written as DNA, the CDR3 is TGTGCCAGCAGCTTAATCCCGGGAGTAGGGGGCAATGAGCAGTTCTTC. This codes for CASSLIPGVGGNEQFF. The V gene is TRBV7-3, the J gene TRBJ2-1; D tentatively fits TRBD1 or TRBD2 (6 bases each). Germline V gives CDR1 SGHTA, CDR2 FQGTGA. Between the trimmed V and J ends, which lost 1 base and 6 bases, there was a span of 16 bases. This CDR3 region has 16 residues.

This clonotype has a count of ten or more. The chain carries TRBV6-5 and TRBJ2-5; 8 bases agree with TRBD2. Trimming took 6 bases from V and 4 from J; bases not matched to a gene: 16. The CDR3 runs to 17 residues. Germline CDR1 reads MNHEY; CDR2 reads SVGAGI. This CDR3 is CASSHPSGGAGGETQYF. The CDR3 bases are TGTGCCAGCAGCCATCCCTCCGGGGGGGCGGGAGGAGAGACCCAGTACTTC.

The chain combines TRBV20-1 with TRBJ2-3, with D possibly TRBD2 on 6 matching bases. V shed 0 bases and J shed 6 bases, with 19 bases lying between them. This CDR3 has 16 amino acids. Per the germline V gene, CDR1 is DFQATT and CDR2 is SNEGSKA (reference sequence). The CDR3 is CSARDFGGGNTDTQYF. CDR3 DNA: TGCAGTGCTAGAGATTTCGGGGGTGGGAACACTGATACGCAGTATTTT.

The gene calls are TRBV28 and TRBJ2-6, with a weak D call TRBD1 (6 bases). The length of the CDR3 is 16 residues. V was clipped by 5 bases and J by 4 bases, with 15 bases between them. CDR1 is MDHEN, CDR2 SYDVKM, per germline. CDR3 nucleotides: TGTGCCAGCAGTCCCCGGACAGCTCAGGGGGCCAACGTCCTGACTTTC. Amino acid sequence: CASSPRTAQGANVLTF.

The rearrangement joins TRBV24-1 to TRBJ2-1; weak D call: TRBD2 (6 bases). The V gene's germline CDR1 is KGHDR and CDR2 SFDVKD. The CDR3 spans 14 residues. CDR3 region: CAPGLQSSYNEQFF. CDR3 sequence (DNA): TGTGCACCGGGACTCCAGAGCTCCTACAATGAGCAGTTCTTC.

The rearrangement joins TRBV29-1 to TRBJ1-2; possible D gene TRBD1, 6 bases. V lost 4 bases to trimming and J lost 6 bases, with 15 bases between them. Per germline, CDR1 SQVTM and CDR2 ANQGSEA. The CDR3 length is 13 residues. The CDR3 DNA reads TGCAGCGTTGGATATGAGCAGGGGAATGGCTACACCTTC. Residues: CSVGYEQGNGYTF. The variable domain in full, completed from reference TRBV29-1 and TRBJ1-2, reads SAVISQKPSRDICQRGTSLTIQCQVDSQVTMMFWYRQQPGQSLTLIATANQGSEATYESGFVIDKFPISRPNLTFSTLTVSNMSPEDSSIYLCSVGYEQGNGYTFGSGTRLTVV.

The sample holds one count of this clonotype. The chain uses TRBV6-5 and TRBJ2-5, with D possibly matching TRBD1 (5 bases). Germline V gives CDR1 MNHEY, CDR2 SVGAGI. The V end lost 0 bases, the J end lost 0 bases, and 11 bases lay between the germline ends. This CDR3 comprises 16 residues. The CDR3 DNA reads as TGTGCCAGCAGTTACTCAGGGGCTTCTTACCAAGAGACCCAGTACTTC. Amino acid sequence: CASSYSGASYQETQYF.

Note on this clonotype: This may be a read error, as it is one base from a much larger clone. The V call is TRBV14, the J call TRBJ2-1, with D tentatively TRBD1 or TRBD2 (5 bases each). Per germline, CDR1 SGHDN and CDR2 FVKESK. The CDR3 has 15 residues. The CDR3 sequence is CASSLGTETYNEPFF. CDR3 in DNA: TGTGCCAGCAGCCTAGGGACCGAAACCTACAATGAGCCGTTCTTC.

As regards this clonotype: This may be a read error, as it is one base from a much larger clone. The chain recombines TRBV19 with TRBJ2-1; no reliable D call. The CDR3 runs 12 residues. Trimming shortened V by 11 bases and J by 9 bases, and 17 bases separated the two germline ends. Germline CDR1 and CDR2: LNHDA and SQIVND (reference sequence). This CDR3 reads CAWSEDLGEQFF. CDR3 sequence (DNA): TGTGCCTGGAGTGAGGATTTGGGTGAGCAGTTCTTC.

The J gene is TRBJ2-1, the V gene TRBV4-3, with D unresolved. Germline CDR1 LGHNA, CDR2 YSLEER. This CDR3 spans 13 amino acids. Trimming removed 3 bases from V and 2 bases from J, with 5 bases in between. The CDR3 DNA follows: TGCGCCAGCAGCCACCCGGCCTACAATGAGCAGTTCTTC. Translating it yields CASSHPAYNEQFF.

This clonotype showed up many times. This sequence joins TRBV2 and TRBJ2-3; D might be TRBD1 (5 bases). V lost 5 bases and J 1 base, leaving 16 bases between the germline ends. Germline V gene data show CDR1 as SNHLY and CDR2 as FYNNEI. The CDR3 has 16 residues. The CDR3 reads CASSKDTPGGTDTQYF. CDR3 nucleotide sequence: TGTGCCAGCAGTAAGGACACTCCAGGAGGCACAGATACGCAGTATTTT.

This clonotype was seen at least ten times. The conserved closing phenylalanine or tryptophan is absent in this CDR3, likely reflecting a read error. The V and J genes are TRBV9 and TRBJ2-5, with D uncertain. Germline V lookup: CDR1 SGDLS, CDR2 YYNGEE. The CDR3 spans 13 residues. V lost 0 bases to trimming and J lost 4 bases, with 7 bases between them. The CDR3 sequence: CASSVGHLETQYS. CDR3 nucleotides: TGTGCCAGCAGCGTAGGTCACCTAGAGACCCAGTACTCC.

V is TRBV7-3 and J is TRBJ2-2; maybe TRBD1 (6 bases). CDR3 length equals 12 residues. The V end was cut by 5 bases, the J end by 8 bases, with 9 bases between. Germline CDR1 reads SGHTA; CDR2 reads FQGTGA. The CDR3 DNA is TGTGCCAGCAGCGCCGGGACAGGGGAGCTGTTTTTT. Translating gives CASSAGTGELFF. Full variable domain (outside the CDR3, taken from reference TRBV7-3 and TRBJ2-2): GAGVSQTPSNKVTEKGKYVELRCDPISGHTALYWYRQSLGQGPEFLIYFQGTGAADDSGLPNDRFFAVRPEGSVSTLKIQRTERGDSAVYLCASSAGTGELFFGEGSRLTVL.

This clonotype was counted at least ten times. The chain is built from TRBV7-2 and TRBJ2-7; the D gene is possibly TRBD1 (6 bases). Trimming took 5 bases from V and 5 from J, leaving 19 bases between them. The length of the CDR3 is 15 residues. CDR1 is SGHTA, CDR2 FQGNSA, per germline. The CDR3 is CASSQYGVRGHEQYF. Here the CDR3 DNA reads TGTGCCAGCAGCCAATATGGGGTCAGGGGCCACGAGCAGTACTTC.

This clonotype appeared once. This rearrangement joins TRBV7-3 to TRBJ2-3, with 13 positions matching TRBD2. Trimming removed 1 base from V and 3 bases from J; junction bases left unmatched: 10. Germline V gives CDR1 SGHTA, CDR2 FQGTGA. This CDR3 region has 19 residues. The CDR3 reads CASSLNGFTSGGATDTQYF. CDR3 bases: TGTGCCAGCAGCTTAAATGGGTTCACTAGCGGGGGGGCTACAGATACGCAGTATTTT.

About this clonotype: This sequence may be a read error, since a much larger clone differs from it by one base. This chain connects TRBV5-1 to TRBJ2-1; 14 bases line up with TRBD2. CDR3 size: 15 residues. Germline CDR1 is SGHRS and CDR2 is YFSETQ. The CDR3 sequence is CASSTTSGRALERFF. The CDR3 nucleotides read TGCGCCAGCAGCACGACTAGCGGGAGGGCCCTTGAGCGGTTCTTC.